This T cell receptor (beta chain) was documented in a study of blood T cell repertoires in COVID-19. Looking at the study overall: The United States, Italy and Spain were the sources of the acute and convalescent COVID-19 samples.

In the source study's methods: Reference gene primer amplification gave estimated nucleated cell counts. TCRdb's copy holds only in-frame clones and misses some; the assay was immunoSEQ multiplex PCR. From that table come the V and J calls and clone size; the DNA was used to work out D and trimming. Here the sample spans tens of thousands of clones, more than 65% being singletons. V was trimmed by 5 bases and J by 9 bases, leaving 12 bases between them. Per the germline V gene, CDR1 is MDHEN and CDR2 is SYDVKM. This CDR3 is built from 12 residues. The clonotype comes from a woman between 65 and 79 years old with acute or convalescent COVID-19. V usage is TRBV28 and J usage is TRBJ2-3, with D tentatively TRBD1 (6 bases). The sequenced material came from peripheral blood. The CDR3 here is CASSRDTGTQYF. The CDR3 DNA reads TGTGCCAGCAGTCGGGACACCGGCACGCAGTATTTT. Variable domain in full (rest from reference TRBV28 and TRBJ2-3): DVKVTQSSRYLVKRTGEKVFLECVQDMDHENMFWYRQDPGLGLRLIYFSYDVKMKEKGDIPEGYSVSREKKERFSLILESASTNQTSMYLCASSRDTGTQYFGPGTRLTVL.